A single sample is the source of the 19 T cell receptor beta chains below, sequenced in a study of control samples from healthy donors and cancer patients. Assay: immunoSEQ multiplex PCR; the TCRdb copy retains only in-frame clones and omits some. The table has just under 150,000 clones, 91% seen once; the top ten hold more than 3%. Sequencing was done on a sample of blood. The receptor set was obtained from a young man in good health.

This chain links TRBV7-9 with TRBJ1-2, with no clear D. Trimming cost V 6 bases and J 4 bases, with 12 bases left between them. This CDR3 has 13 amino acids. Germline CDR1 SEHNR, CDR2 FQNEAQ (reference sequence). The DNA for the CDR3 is TGTGCCAGCAGTTTACTGGGAAGCTATGGCTACACCTTC. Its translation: CASSLLGSYGYTF.

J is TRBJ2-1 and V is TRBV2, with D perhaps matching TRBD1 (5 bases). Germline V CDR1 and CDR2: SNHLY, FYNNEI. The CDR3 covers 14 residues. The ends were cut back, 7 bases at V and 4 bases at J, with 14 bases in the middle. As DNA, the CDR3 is TGTGCCAGCAAAGCAGGGTTCACGTACAATGAGCAGTTCTTC. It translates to CASKAGFTYNEQFF. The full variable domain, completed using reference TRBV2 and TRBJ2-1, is EPEVTQTPSHQVTQMGQEVILRCVPISNHLYFYWYRQILGQKVEFLVSFYNNEISEKSEIFDDQFSVERPDGSNFTLKIRSTKLEDSAMYFCASKAGFTYNEQFFGPGTRLTVL.

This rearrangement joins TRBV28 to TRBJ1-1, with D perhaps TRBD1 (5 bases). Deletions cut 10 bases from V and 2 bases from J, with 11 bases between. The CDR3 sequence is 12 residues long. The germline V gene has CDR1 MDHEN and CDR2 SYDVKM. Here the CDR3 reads CATGQGNTEAFF. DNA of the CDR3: TGTGCCACTGGGCAGGGAAACACTGAAGCTTTCTTT.

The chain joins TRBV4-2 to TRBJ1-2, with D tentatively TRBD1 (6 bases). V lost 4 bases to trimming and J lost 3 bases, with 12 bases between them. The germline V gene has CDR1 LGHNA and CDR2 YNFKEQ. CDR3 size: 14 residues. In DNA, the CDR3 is TGTGCCAGCAGCCCAGCGGGGGCTGACTATGGCTACACCTTC. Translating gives CASSPAGADYGYTF.

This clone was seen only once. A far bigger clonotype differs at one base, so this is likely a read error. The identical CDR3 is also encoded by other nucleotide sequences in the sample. The CDR3 sequence: CASSLTGNTEAFF. The CDR3 DNA is TGTGCCAGCAGCTTAACAGGGAACACTGAAGCTTTCTTT. The chain uses TRBV5-4 and TRBJ1-1; weak D call: TRBD1 (5 bases). The germline V gene encodes CDR1 SGHNT and CDR2 YYREEE (reference sequence). Trimming took 2 bases from V and 1 from J, leaving 6 bases between them. This CDR3 is built from 13 residues.

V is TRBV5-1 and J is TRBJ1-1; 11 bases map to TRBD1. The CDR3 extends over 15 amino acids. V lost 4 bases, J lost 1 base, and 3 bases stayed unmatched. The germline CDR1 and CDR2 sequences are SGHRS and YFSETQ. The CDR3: CASSPGQGANTEAFF. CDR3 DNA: TGCGCCAGCAGCCCCGGACAGGGGGCGAACACTGAAGCTTTCTTT.

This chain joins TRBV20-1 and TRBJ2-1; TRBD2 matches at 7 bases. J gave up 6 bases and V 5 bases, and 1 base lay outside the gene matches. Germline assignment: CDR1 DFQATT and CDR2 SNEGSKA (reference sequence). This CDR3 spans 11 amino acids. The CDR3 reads CSAWTSNEQFF. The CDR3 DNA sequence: TGCAGTGCTTGGACTAGCAATGAGCAGTTCTTC.

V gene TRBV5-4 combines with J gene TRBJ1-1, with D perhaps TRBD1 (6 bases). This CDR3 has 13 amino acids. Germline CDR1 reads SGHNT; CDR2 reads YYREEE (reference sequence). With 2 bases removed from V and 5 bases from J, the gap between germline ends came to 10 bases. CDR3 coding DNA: TGTGCCAGCAGCTTACAGGGAGGGACTGAAGCTTTCTTT. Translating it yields CASSLQGGTEAFF.

The CDR3 spells CASSYSDRAGENTEAFF. The CDR3 DNA reads as TGTGCCAGCAGTTACTCCGACAGGGCGGGGGAGAACACTGAAGCTTTCTTT. The genes are TRBV6-2 or TRBV6-3 and TRBJ1-1, with 7 bases that match TRBD1. V dropped 0 bases and J dropped 1; count of bases not matched to a gene: 8. The CDR3 length is 17 residues. Per the germline V gene, CDR1 is MNHEY and CDR2 is SVGEGT.

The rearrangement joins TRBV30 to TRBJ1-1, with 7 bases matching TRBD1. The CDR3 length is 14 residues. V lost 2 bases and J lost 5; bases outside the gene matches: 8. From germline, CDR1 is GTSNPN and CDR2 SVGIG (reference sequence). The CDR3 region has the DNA TGTGCCTGGAGTTGGGGACAGCCCTATACTGAAGCTTTCTTT. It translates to CAWSWGQPYTEAFF.

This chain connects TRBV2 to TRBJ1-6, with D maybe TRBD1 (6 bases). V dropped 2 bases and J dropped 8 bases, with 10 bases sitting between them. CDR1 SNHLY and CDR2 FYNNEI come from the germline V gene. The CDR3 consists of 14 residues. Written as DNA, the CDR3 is TGTGCCAGCAGTGAAAGGGGGGAATATTCACCCCTCCACTTT. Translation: CASSERGEYSPLHF. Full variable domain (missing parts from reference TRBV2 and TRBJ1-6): EPEVTQTPSHQVTQMGQEVILRCVPISNHLYFYWYRQILGQKVEFLVSFYNNEISEKSEIFDDQFSVERPDGSNFTLKIRSTKLEDSAMYFCASSERGEYSPLHFGNGTRLTVT.

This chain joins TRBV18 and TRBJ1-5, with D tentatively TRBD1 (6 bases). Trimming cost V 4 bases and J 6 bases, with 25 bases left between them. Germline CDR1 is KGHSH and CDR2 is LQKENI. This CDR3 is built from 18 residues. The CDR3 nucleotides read TGTGCCAGCTCACTAATAAGATTCGCAGGGGCCCAAGGTCAGCCCCAGCATTTT. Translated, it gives CASSLIRFAGAQGQPQHF.

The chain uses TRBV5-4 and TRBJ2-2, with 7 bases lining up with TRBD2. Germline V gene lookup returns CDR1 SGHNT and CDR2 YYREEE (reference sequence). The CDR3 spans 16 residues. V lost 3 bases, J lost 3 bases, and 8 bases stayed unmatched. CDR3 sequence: CASSSFYGGYTGELFF. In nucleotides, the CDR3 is TGTGCCAGCAGCTCTTTTTACGGGGGGTACACCGGGGAGCTGTTTTTT.

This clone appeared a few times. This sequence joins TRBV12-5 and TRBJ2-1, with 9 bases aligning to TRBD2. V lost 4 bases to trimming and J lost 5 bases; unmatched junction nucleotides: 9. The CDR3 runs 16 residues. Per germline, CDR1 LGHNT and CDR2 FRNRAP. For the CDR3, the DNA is TGTGCTAGTGGTTACGGGGGACTAGCTGAGAACAATGAGCAGTTCTTC. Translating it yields CASGYGGLAENNEQFF. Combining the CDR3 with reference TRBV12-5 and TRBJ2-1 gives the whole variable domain DARVTQTPRHKVTEMGQEVTMRCQPILGHNTVFWYRQTMMQGLELLAYFRNRAPLDDSGMPKDRFSAEMPDATLATLKIQPSEPRDSAVYFCASGYGGLAENNEQFFGPGTRLTVL.

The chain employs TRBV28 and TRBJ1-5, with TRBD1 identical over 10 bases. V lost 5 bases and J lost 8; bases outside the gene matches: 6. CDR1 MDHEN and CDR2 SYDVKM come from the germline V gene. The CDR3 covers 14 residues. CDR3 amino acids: CASSRDRGSKPQHF. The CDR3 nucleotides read TGTGCCAGCAGTCGGGACAGGGGATCTAAGCCCCAGCATTTT.

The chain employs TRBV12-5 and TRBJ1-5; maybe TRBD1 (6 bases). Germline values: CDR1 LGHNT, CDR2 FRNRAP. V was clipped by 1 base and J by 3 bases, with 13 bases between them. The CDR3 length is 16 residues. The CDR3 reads CASGLAEGGPNQPQHF. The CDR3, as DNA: TGTGCTAGTGGTTTGGCCGAGGGGGGACCCAATCAGCCCCAGCATTTT.

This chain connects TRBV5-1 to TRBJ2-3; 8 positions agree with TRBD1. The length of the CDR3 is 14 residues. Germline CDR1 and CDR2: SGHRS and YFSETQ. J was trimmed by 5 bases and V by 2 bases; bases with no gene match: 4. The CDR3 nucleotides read TGCGCCAGCAGCTTCCAGGGGGCGGGAGATACGCAGTATTTT. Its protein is CASSFQGAGDTQYF.

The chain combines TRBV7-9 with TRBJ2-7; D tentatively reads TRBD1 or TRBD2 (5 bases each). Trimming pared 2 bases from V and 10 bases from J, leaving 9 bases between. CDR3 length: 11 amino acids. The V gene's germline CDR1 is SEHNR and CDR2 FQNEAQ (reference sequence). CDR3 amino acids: CASSLWDAQYF. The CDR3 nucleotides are TGTGCCAGCAGCTTATGGGACGCTCAGTACTTC.

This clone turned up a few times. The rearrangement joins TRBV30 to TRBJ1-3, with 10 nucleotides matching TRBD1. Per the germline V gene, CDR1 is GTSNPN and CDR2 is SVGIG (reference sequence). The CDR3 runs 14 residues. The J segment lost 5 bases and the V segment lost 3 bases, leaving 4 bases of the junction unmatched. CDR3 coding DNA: TGTGCCTGGAGCCGGACAGGGGGAAGAAACACCATATATTTT. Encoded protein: CAWSRTGGRNTIYF.